The present T cell receptor beta chain was sequenced within a study of cytomegalovirus exposure and HLA in healthy donors. Findings of the study overall: A missense DCLRE1C variant was associated with V- and J-gene trimming of TCR beta chains in a later analysis, and an independent cohort replicated the association. The study labeled around 160 TCR beta chains cytomegalovirus-associated. In vitro checks showed that a few CMV-associated chains really do target CMV antigens. Whilst most TCR sequences proved rare, a subset of public TCRs occurred across many donors.

Note on this clone: Its specificity is not known.

Amplification used 60 Vbeta primers and 13 Jbeta primers. Profiled with immunoSEQ multiplex PCR; TCRdb holds only in-frame clones, not every one. Counted here are under 200,000 clones, around 80% occurring once; the ten biggest clones make up roughly 1.9%. The CDR3 is 16 residues long. The V and J ends lost 2 bases and 3 bases respectively, with 15 bases between them. CDR1 is SGDLS and CDR2 is YYNGEE in the germline V gene. The sequence was obtained from a young man in good health and CMV-seronegative. The sequenced material came from PBMCs. The genes are TRBV9 and TRBJ2-1, with D possibly TRBD1 on 6 matching bases. CDR3 amino acids: CASSVTSTGFYNEQFF. Written as DNA, the CDR3 is TGTGCCAGCAGCGTGACGAGTACAGGGTTCTACAATGAGCAGTTCTTC.